This T cell receptor beta chain was recovered during a study of identical twins. The CDR3 sequence is 15 residues long. Looked up from germline, CDR1 is SGHVS and CDR2 is FNYEAQ. V dropped 2 bases and J dropped 5 bases, with 15 bases sitting between them. Each cDNA held unique molecular identifiers, and template switching gave it a universal primer site. TCRdb re-called the 5' RACE reads with MiXCR, one entry per CDR3 protein. The repertoire consists of approximately 680,000 distinct CDR3 sequences, with roughly 7.2% occurring once and the leading ten covering 1.6%. Study-level points and caveats: In monozygotic twins, models underestimated the sharing of out-of-frame TCR alpha. Out-of-frame alpha sequences common to twins exhibited a surplus of low generation probability.

About this clonotype: Its antigen is not known.

The sample was also linked to a second study, of yellow fever vaccine responses in identical twins. As reported in that work: Among the twins, the vaccine T cell response reportedly seemed partly convergent and partly personalized.

This receptor was obtained from a woman under 30 in good health. V gene TRBV7-6 combines with J gene TRBJ1-1; no clear D. What was sequenced was PBMCs. The DNA for the CDR3 is TGTGCCAGCAGCTTACAGCCTCCCCCGAGTACTGAAGCTTTCTTT. Encoded protein: CASSLQPPPSTEAFF.